The present T cell receptor beta chain was sequenced within a study of cytomegalovirus exposure and HLA in healthy donors. Background on the study: The 100 million to 140 million unique TCR beta sequences, from about 180 million T cells, were found by an earlier analysis.

General study points: The study carried out a later analysis of TCR beta sequences. It associated approximately 16,000 of them with specific HLA alleles at a false discovery rate of 0.05. As immune exposure information, only CMV serostatus was available.

V was cut by 0 bases and J by 0 bases, with 5 bases left in between. From germline, CDR1 is SQVTM and CDR2 ANQGSEA. The CDR3 is made up of 13 amino acids. To note about this clone: Its antigen remains unknown.

13 Jbeta primers and 60 Vbeta primers were used for the PCR. TCRdb keeps only in-frame clones here, not all; method: immunoSEQ multiplex PCR. The table shows roughly 110,000 clones, with about three quarters occurring only once. The sample consisted of PBMCs. The TCR sequence derives from a man aged 25-40 years in good health and CMV-seronegative. The chain joins TRBV29-1 to TRBJ1-1; the D is unclear. CDR3 region: CSVEENMNTEAFF. CDR3 DNA sequence: TGCAGCGTTGAAGAGAACATGAACACTGAAGCTTTCTTT.